These T cell receptor beta chains were read from a single sample in a study of T cells in Graves' hyperthyroidism and ophthalmopathy. In TCRdb, the multiplex PCR reads were re-called with MiXCR into one record per CDR3 protein. The sample comprises 600,000 or so distinct CDR3 sequences, roughly 15% of which are singletons, and approximately 12% rests with the top ten. Sample: blood. Source of these receptors: a woman aged 50 to 65 with Graves' ophthalmopathy. Both conserved end residues are part of each CDR3. Each record gives: V gene, clone size, J gene, D gene, CDR3 protein, CDR3 DNA. D genes are given only for firm matches. Clone size is stated in some rows and not others, as once, few, many or a class when expanded.

v_gene: TRBV6-4; abundance: many; j_gene: TRBJ2-5; d_gene: TRBD2; CDR3aa: CASSGAGLAGRETQYF; CDR3nt: TGTGCCAGCAGTGGGGCAGGACTAGCGGGAAGAGAGACCCAGTACTTC
v_gene: TRBV20-1; abundance: -; j_gene: TRBJ1-6; d_gene: TRBD1; CDR3aa: CSATPGQTLSPLHF; CDR3nt: TGCAGTGCTACACCGGGACAGACCCTTTCACCCCTCCACTTT
v_gene: TRBV29-1; abundance: -; j_gene: TRBJ1-2; d_gene: -; CDR3aa: CSVEDPRGPYGYTF; CDR3nt: TGCAGCGTTGAAGATCCACGAGGGCCCTATGGCTACACCTTC
v_gene: TRBV20-1; abundance: -; j_gene: TRBJ1-1; d_gene: -; CDR3aa: CSARDNRGSPLNTEAFF; CDR3nt: TGCAGTGCTAGAGATAATAGGGGCAGCCCGCTGAACACTGAAGCTTTCTTT
v_gene: TRBV19; abundance: once; j_gene: TRBJ1-4; d_gene: -; CDR3aa: CASSMEGRVDEKLFF; CDR3nt: TGTGCCAGTAGTATGGAAGGGCGGGTAGATGAAAAACTGTTTTTT
v_gene: TRBV28; abundance: few; j_gene: TRBJ2-2; d_gene: -; CDR3aa: CASISGTTGELFF; CDR3nt: TGTGCCAGCATCTCTGGGACCACCGGGGAGCTGTTTTTT
v_gene: TRBV11-3; abundance: once; j_gene: TRBJ1-2; d_gene: -; CDR3aa: CASSQQDRESYGYAF; CDR3nt: TGTGCCAGCAGCCAACAAGACAGAGAATCCTATGGCTACGCCTTC
v_gene: TRBV28; abundance: many; j_gene: TRBJ2-7; d_gene: -; CDR3aa: CASSLYGLTYEQYF; CDR3nt: TGTGCCAGCAGTTTATACGGCTTGACTTACGAGCAGTACTTC
v_gene: TRBV29-1; abundance: many; j_gene: TRBJ1-4; d_gene: -; CDR3aa: CSVVGQTNEKLFF; CDR3nt: TGCAGCGTTGTCGGACAAACGAATGAAAAACTGTTTTTT
v_gene: TRBV13; abundance: many; j_gene: TRBJ2-1; d_gene: TRBD2; CDR3aa: CASSETGTSAYNEQFF; CDR3nt: TGTGCCAGCAGCGAGACCGGGACTAGCGCATACAATGAGCAGTTCTTC
v_gene: TRBV14; abundance: many; j_gene: TRBJ2-1; d_gene: -; CDR3aa: CASSQVWEQFF; CDR3nt: TGTGCCAGCAGCCAAGTTTGGGAGCAGTTCTTC
v_gene: TRBV2; abundance: many; j_gene: TRBJ2-7; d_gene: -; CDR3aa: CASSRAGMAYEQYF; CDR3nt: TGTGCCAGCAGTCGGGCGGGAATGGCCTACGAGCAGTACTTC
v_gene: TRBV28; abundance: many; j_gene: TRBJ1-5; d_gene: -; CDR3aa: CASSLAGGNQPQHF; CDR3nt: TGTGCCAGCAGCTTAGCAGGGGGCAATCAGCCCCAGCATTTT
v_gene: TRBV11-1; abundance: many; j_gene: TRBJ1-2; d_gene: -; CDR3aa: CASSLAGSVHGYTF; CDR3nt: TGTGCCAGCAGCTTAGCCGGGTCAGTCCATGGCTACACCTTC
v_gene: TRBV25-1; abundance: few; j_gene: TRBJ2-3; d_gene: TRBD2; CDR3aa: CASSAGLAASTDTQYF; CDR3nt: TGTGCCAGCAGTGCGGGACTAGCGGCTAGCACAGATACGCAGTATTTT
v_gene: TRBV30; abundance: -; j_gene: TRBJ1-4; d_gene: -; CDR3aa: CAWSSGRNPSTNEKLFF; CDR3nt: TGTGCCTGGAGTAGTGGAAGGAACCCTTCAACTAATGAAAAACTGTTTTTT
v_gene: TRBV20-1; abundance: many; j_gene: TRBJ2-5; d_gene: TRBD1; CDR3aa: CSATILGQAVGETQYF; CDR3nt: TGCAGTGCTACCATCTTGGGACAGGCCGTCGGGGAGACCCAGTACTTC
v_gene: TRBV6-1; abundance: many; j_gene: TRBJ2-7; d_gene: -; CDR3aa: CASSEAGPYEQYF; CDR3nt: TGTGCCAGCAGTGAAGCAGGGCCCTACGAGCAGTACTTC
v_gene: TRBV18; abundance: many; j_gene: TRBJ1-5; d_gene: TRBD1; CDR3aa: CASSQDRGLQPQHF; CDR3nt: TGTGCCAGCTCACAAGACAGGGGGCTGCAGCCCCAGCATTTT
v_gene: TRBV19; abundance: -; j_gene: TRBJ2-2; d_gene: -; CDR3aa: CASSMGIGAGNTGELFF; CDR3nt: TGTGCCAGTAGTATGGGAATTGGAGCGGGTAACACCGGGGAGCTGTTTTTT
v_gene: TRBV12-3/TRBV12-4; abundance: -; j_gene: TRBJ2-7; d_gene: TRBD1; CDR3aa: CASTPSGTGNNEQYF; CDR3nt: TGTGCCAGCACCCCATCCGGGACAGGGAACAACGAGCAGTACTTC
v_gene: TRBV28; abundance: many; j_gene: TRBJ2-3; d_gene: TRBD2; CDR3aa: CASGSLAGGTDTQYF; CDR3nt: TGTGCCAGCGGATCACTAGCGGGAGGAACAGATACGCAGTATTTT
v_gene: TRBV7-2; abundance: many; j_gene: TRBJ2-1; d_gene: TRBD1; CDR3aa: CASRPTGGDEQFF; CDR3nt: TGTGCCAGCAGACCTACAGGGGGTGATGAGCAGTTCTTC
v_gene: TRBV18; abundance: many; j_gene: TRBJ1-1; d_gene: -; CDR3aa: CASKRTVNTEAFF; CDR3nt: TGTGCCAGCAAACGGACAGTGAACACTGAAGCTTTCTTT
v_gene: TRBV5-1; abundance: many; j_gene: TRBJ2-7; d_gene: TRBD1; CDR3aa: CASSSGDRVSYEQYF; CDR3nt: TGCGCCAGCAGCTCAGGAGACAGGGTTTCCTACGAGCAGTACTTC
v_gene: TRBV7-2; abundance: many; j_gene: TRBJ1-1; d_gene: -; CDR3aa: CASSLVPRGSGNTEAFF; CDR3nt: TGTGCCAGCAGCTTAGTCCCGCGGGGATCAGGGAACACTGAAGCTTTCTTT
v_gene: TRBV28; abundance: -; j_gene: TRBJ2-7; d_gene: TRBD2; CDR3aa: CASSYLAGGVYEQYF; CDR3nt: TGTGCCAGCAGTTACCTAGCGGGAGGCGTCTACGAGCAGTACTTC
v_gene: TRBV7-9; abundance: once; j_gene: TRBJ2-1; d_gene: TRBD2; CDR3aa: CASSELRLAGGPGNEQFF; CDR3nt: TGTGCCAGCAGCGAACTCAGACTAGCGGGAGGGCCGGGAAATGAGCAGTTCTTC
v_gene: TRBV3-1; abundance: few; j_gene: TRBJ2-6; d_gene: -; CDR3aa: CASSQALRGWGANVLTF; CDR3nt: TGTGCCAGCAGCCAAGCGCTTCGGGGGTGGGGGGCCAACGTCCTGACTTTC
v_gene: TRBV20-1; abundance: -; j_gene: TRBJ2-1; d_gene: TRBD1; CDR3aa: CSAPGQGFSGEQFF; CDR3nt: TGCAGTGCCCCGGGACAGGGGTTTTCGGGTGAGCAGTTCTTC
v_gene: TRBV11-1; abundance: many; j_gene: TRBJ1-1; d_gene: -; CDR3aa: CASSLEGRGPEAFF; CDR3nt: TGTGCCAGCAGCTTAGAGGGGAGGGGCCCTGAAGCTTTCTTT
v_gene: TRBV7-9; abundance: many; j_gene: TRBJ1-2; d_gene: -; CDR3aa: CASSPLNRVDGYTF; CDR3nt: TGTGCCAGCAGCCCCCTAAACAGGGTGGATGGCTACACCTTC
v_gene: TRBV12-3/TRBV12-4; abundance: many; j_gene: TRBJ2-4; d_gene: -; CDR3aa: CARITDGKGIQYF; CDR3nt: TGTGCCAGAATTACGGACGGGAAGGGCATTCAGTACTTC
v_gene: TRBV28; abundance: many; j_gene: TRBJ1-2; d_gene: -; CDR3aa: CASRAGNGYGYTF; CDR3nt: TGTGCCAGCAGGGCCGGGAACGGATATGGCTACACCTTC
v_gene: TRBV5-1; abundance: few; j_gene: TRBJ1-3; d_gene: -; CDR3aa: CASSSGDKLSTGNTIYF; CDR3nt: TGCGCCAGCAGCTCTGGGGACAAGCTGTCTACTGGAAACACCATATATTTT
v_gene: TRBV3-1; abundance: many; j_gene: TRBJ1-2; d_gene: -; CDR3aa: CASSHKARNYGYTF; CDR3nt: TGTGCCAGCAGCCACAAGGCCAGGAACTATGGCTACACCTTC
v_gene: TRBV28; abundance: many; j_gene: TRBJ1-5; d_gene: -; CDR3aa: CATRDTGVGNQPQHF; CDR3nt: TGTGCCACTAGGGACACGGGGGTAGGCAATCAGCCCCAGCATTTT
v_gene: TRBV7-9; abundance: few; j_gene: TRBJ2-2; d_gene: TRBD2; CDR3aa: CAPPLAGEAGELFF; CDR3nt: TGTGCCCCACCATTGGCGGGAGAAGCCGGGGAGCTGTTTTTT
v_gene: TRBV27; abundance: -; j_gene: TRBJ2-3; d_gene: -; CDR3aa: CASSRLSGTAPSTQYF; CDR3nt: TGTGCCAGCAGCCGTCTGAGCGGGACAGCCCCGAGTACGCAGTATTTT
v_gene: TRBV7-2; abundance: many; j_gene: TRBJ2-2; d_gene: -; CDR3aa: CASSPKTTGELFF; CDR3nt: TGTGCCAGCAGCCCTAAGACAACCGGGGAGCTGTTTTTT